What follows are 20 T cell receptor beta chains derived from one specimen sequenced in a study of T cell repertoires in cytomegalovirus infection (dated by TCRdb to between 2018 and 2020). Sequencing took place on an Illumina HiSeq 1500. TCRdb reran the public reads through fastp at Q25 and MiXCR, keeping productive beta chains. Each CDR3 protein appears once, grouped with its most common genes and DNA. This sample gives about 830,000 distinct CDR3 sequences in total; less than 35% of them show up just once. The ten largest clones represent around an eighth of the sample. Their target antigens are unknown. The treatment or condition label for this specimen denotes: in vitro stimulation with specific CMV peptide epitopes to enrich CMV-specific T cells. Here the sequenced sample was cultured CD8+ T cells from PBMCs, taken from culture after CMV antigen stimulation. These receptors were taken from a human donor in good health (CMV status not recorded). Some clones in this sample may be carry-over from other donors' samples.

The chain is built from TRBV6-1 and TRBJ1-3; weak D call: TRBD1 (6 bases). The V gene lost 5 bases and the J gene lost 4 bases, with 15 bases spanning the gap. The CDR3 spans 15 residues. Germline CDR1 and CDR2: MNHNS and SASEGT. CDR3 coding DNA: TGTGCCAGCAGTTATACAGGGAGCTTCGGAAACACCATATATTTT. This sequence encodes CASSYTGSFGNTIYF.

The rearrangement uses TRBV7-9 and TRBJ1-2; 7 nucleotides match TRBD1. J gave up 3 bases and V 8 bases, and 27 bases lay outside the gene matches. Germline lookup yields CDR1 SEHNR and CDR2 FQNEAQ (reference sequence). The CDR3 consists of 20 residues. CDR3 nucleotide sequence: TGTGCCAGCCTAGCAACCCCAGGGGGGCCTCATTCGGCCAGGGACTATGGCTACACCTTC. It codes for CASLATPGGPHSARDYGYTF.

The chain is built from TRBV12-3 or TRBV12-4 and TRBJ2-1; 10 bases map to TRBD2. J was trimmed by 6 bases and V by 10 bases; bases with no gene match: 9. The CDR3 loop spans 14 amino acids. The CDR3, as DNA: TGTGCCACCAGACTAGCGGGTGAGATCAATGAGCAGTTCTTC. Translated, it gives CATRLAGEINEQFF.

V and J are TRBV12-5 and TRBJ2-5, with TRBD1 matching 9 bases. Germline CDR1 and CDR2: LGHNT and FRNRAP. The CDR3 totals 15 residues. V lost 0 bases and J lost 9; bases outside the gene matches: 8. The CDR3 nucleotides read TGTGCTAGTGGTTTGGTAGGGGACAGGGAGGTCCCCCAGTACTTC. Translated: CASGLVGDREVPQYF.

The chain couples TRBV12-3 or TRBV12-4 to TRBJ1-4; D call uncertain. The CDR3 covers 14 residues. V lost 8 bases to trimming and J lost 8 bases, with 18 bases between them. CDR3 in DNA: TGTGCCAGCTCGGCCCCGCTCTCGAGCGAAAAACTGTTTTTT. It codes for CASSAPLSSEKLFF.

The chain joins TRBV28 to TRBJ2-4; D possibly corresponds to TRBD2 (5 bases). Germline V gives CDR1 MDHEN, CDR2 SYDVKM. V lost 3 bases, J lost 7 bases, and 10 bases lay in between. The CDR3 length is 13 residues. The DNA of the CDR3 is TGTGCCAGCAGTTTCCGAGGGCCCAACATTCAGTACTTC. It encodes CASSFRGPNIQYF.

This sequence joins TRBV7-9 and TRBJ2-5; 10 nucleotides agree with TRBD2. This CDR3 has 15 amino acids. Germline CDR1 SEHNR, CDR2 FQNEAQ (reference sequence). The V gene end was trimmed by 8 bases and the J gene end by 0 bases; junction bases not matched to a gene: 6. CDR3 DNA sequence: TGTGCCAGCGGTAGCGGGGGGCCTTACCAAGAGACCCAGTACTTC. Residues: CASGSGGPYQETQYF. The variable domain in full, completed from reference TRBV7-9 and TRBJ2-5, reads DTGVSQNPRHKITKRGQNVTFRCDPISEHNRLYWYRQTLGQGPEFLTYFQNEAQLEKSRLLSDRFSAERPKGSFSTLEIQRTEQGDSAMYLCASGSGGPYQETQYFGPGTRLLVL.

The chain uses TRBV19 and TRBJ2-1; 9 bases agree with TRBD2. V trimming: 9 bases; J trimming: 7 bases; junction bases outside the gene matches: 22. Germline CDR1 and CDR2: LNHDA and SQIVND (reference sequence). This CDR3 is 18 amino acids long. CDR3 nucleotides: TGTGCCAGCCAGCAATCAGCGGGGGGTTCATGGCCTCAGAATGAGCAGTTCTTC. It specifies CASQQSAGGSWPQNEQFF.

This clonotype has at least ten counts. The chain combines TRBV7-6 with TRBJ2-7; 9 positions match TRBD1. This CDR3 spans 16 amino acids. Germline CDR1 reads SGHVS; CDR2 reads FNYEAQ. J was trimmed by 7 bases and V by 5 bases; bases with no gene match: 15. The CDR3 reads CASSKNRGPFREEQYV. CDR3 sequence (DNA): TGTGCCAGCAGCAAAAACAGGGGGCCATTCAGGGAGGAGCAGTACGTC.

By proportion, this clonotype is medium-sized. The CDR3 loop reads CASSRPGGYEQYF. CDR3 DNA: TGTGCCAGCAGCCGACCCGGCGGGTACGAGCAGTACTTC. The chain joins TRBV7-2 to TRBJ2-7; a weak D match, TRBD2 (5 bases). Germline values: CDR1 SGHTA, CDR2 FQGNSA. Trimming left V 5 bases short and J 4 bases short, with 12 bases between. This CDR3 is built from 13 residues.

This clonotype has more than one count but fewer than ten. This chain links TRBV19 with TRBJ2-1, with TRBD2 identical over 10 bases. Germline V gives CDR1 LNHDA, CDR2 SQIVND (reference sequence). The CDR3 is 15 amino acids. The V gene end was trimmed by 3 bases and the J gene end by 7 bases; junction bases not matched to a gene: 6. The CDR3 nucleotides read TGTGCCAGTAGTATGCTAGCGGGGGTAGTAAATGAGCAGTTCTTC. The encoded protein is CASSMLAGVVNEQFF.

This clonotype was observed at least ten times. At one end the junction does not follow the germline gene, possibly because of a read error. The rearrangement joins TRBV4-1 to TRBJ2-1; D is uncertain. Germline V lookup: CDR1 MGHRA, CDR2 YSYEKL. This CDR3 is 12 amino acids long. The CDR3 loop is CASSQDGVVLTF. The CDR3 DNA reads TGCGCCAGCAGCCAAGATGGCGTAGTTTTAACCTTC.

This clonotype was counted many times. This chain links TRBV6-5 with TRBJ1-2; D gene uncertain. CDR1 and CDR2 (germline): MNHEY, SVGAGI. The CDR3 contains 12 residues. The V and J ends lost 2 bases and 3 bases respectively, with 4 bases between them. This CDR3 reads CASSYGYYGYTF. The CDR3, as DNA: TGTGCCAGCAGTTACGGGTACTATGGCTACACCTTC.

This clonotype was observed a single time. Just one base apart from a much larger clone, this may be a read error. Without the conserved terminal phenylalanine or tryptophan, this CDR3 likely stems from a read error. The V and J genes are TRBV7-6 and TRBJ2-1, with 11 bases matching TRBD2. Trimming cost V 5 bases and J 7 bases; bases outside gene matches: 7. The CDR3 has 15 residues. Germline V gives CDR1 SGHVS, CDR2 FNYEAQ. CDR3 amino acids: CASSQTSGGLNEQFS. The CDR3 DNA follows: TGTGCCAGCAGCCAAACTAGCGGGGGTTTAAATGAGCAGTTCTCC.

This rearrangement joins TRBV4-1 to TRBJ1-2; 8 bases map to TRBD1. The germline CDR1 and CDR2 sequences are MGHRA and YSYEKL. The V and J ends lost 0 bases and 5 bases, in that order; junction bases with no gene match: 8. The CDR3 is made up of 16 amino acids. CDR3 amino acids: CASSQDAGGTGYGYTF. The CDR3 DNA reads TGCGCCAGCAGCCAAGACGCAGGGGGCACGGGGTATGGCTACACCTTC.

Comment on this clonotype: Its ends do not fully match the called genes, so a read error is possible. This chain connects TRBV2 to TRBJ2-7; D possibly corresponds to TRBD1 (5 bases). From germline, CDR1 is SNHLY and CDR2 FYNNEI. This CDR3 comprises 14 residues. The CDR3 is CANSESWGAYEQYF. The CDR3 DNA sequence: TGTGCCAACAGTGAGTCGTGGGGCGCTTACGAGCAGTACTTC.

The chain recombines TRBV9 with TRBJ2-1, with 7 positions matching TRBD1. CDR3 length: 15 amino acids. Germline V CDR1 and CDR2: SGDLS, YYNGEE. V lost 1 base and J lost 8; bases outside the gene matches: 9. The CDR3 bases are TGTGCCAGCAGCGTACAGGGTAAGGGGGCGGATGAGCAGTTCTTC. Its protein is CASSVQGKGADEQFF.

This clonotype has ten or more counts. CDR3 region: CASSLGNTAFF. The CDR3 nucleotides are TGTGCCAGCAGCTTAGGGAATACTGCTTTCTTT. The genes are TRBV7-6 and TRBJ1-1; no definite D call. CDR3 length: 11 residues. V lost 1 base to trimming and J lost 11 bases, with 8 bases between them. The germline V gene encodes CDR1 SGHVS and CDR2 FNYEAQ.

This sequence joins TRBV19 and TRBJ1-6; D is possibly TRBD1 (6 bases). Trimming removed 6 bases at V and 6 bases at J, with 15 bases between. CDR1 LNHDA and CDR2 SQIVND come from the germline V gene (reference sequence). The CDR3 is 15 residues long. CDR3 loop: CASSPRDTGNSPLHF. The CDR3, as DNA: TGTGCCAGTAGCCCCCGGGACACGGGTAATTCACCCCTCCACTTT. The full variable domain, completed using reference TRBV19 and TRBJ1-6, is DGGITQSPKYLFRKEGQNVTLSCEQNLNHDAMYWYRQDPGQGLRLIYYSQIVNDFQKGDIAEGYSVSREKKESFPLTVTSAQKNPTAFYLCASSPRDTGNSPLHFGNGTRLTVT.

This clonotype was recorded a few times. CDR3 nucleotide sequence: TGTGCCCTAATCCCACCTCTAGCGGGGGGGCCAGATACGCAGTATTTT. The encoded protein is CALIPPLAGGPDTQYF. This sequence joins TRBV6-1 and TRBJ2-3, with 12 bases lining up with TRBD2. V dropped 11 bases and J dropped 4; count of bases not matched to a gene: 13. Germline-derived CDR1 and CDR2 are MNHNS and SASEGT. This CDR3 comprises 16 residues.